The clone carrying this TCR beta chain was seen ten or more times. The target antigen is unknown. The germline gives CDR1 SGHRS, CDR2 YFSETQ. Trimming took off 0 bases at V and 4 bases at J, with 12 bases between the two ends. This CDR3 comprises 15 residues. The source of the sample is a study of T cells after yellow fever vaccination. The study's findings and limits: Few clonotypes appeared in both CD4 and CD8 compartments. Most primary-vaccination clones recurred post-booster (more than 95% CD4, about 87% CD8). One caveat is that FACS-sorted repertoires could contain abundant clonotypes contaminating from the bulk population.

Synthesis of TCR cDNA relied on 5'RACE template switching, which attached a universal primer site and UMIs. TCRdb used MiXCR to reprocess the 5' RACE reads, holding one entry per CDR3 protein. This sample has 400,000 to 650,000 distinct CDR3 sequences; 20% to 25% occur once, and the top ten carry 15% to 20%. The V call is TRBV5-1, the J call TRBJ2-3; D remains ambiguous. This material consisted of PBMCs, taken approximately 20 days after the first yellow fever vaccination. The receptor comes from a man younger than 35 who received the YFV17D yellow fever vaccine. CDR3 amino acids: CASSLDPAAADTQYF. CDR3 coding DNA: TGCGCCAGCAGCTTGGACCCCGCGGCCGCAGATACGCAGTATTTT.